The 9 T cell receptor beta chains below all came from one sample that was sequenced in a study of blood T cell repertoires in COVID-19. Clones were sequenced by immunoSEQ multiplex PCR, and TCRdb holds only the in-frame ones, with some missing. The sample has some 210,000 clones; 80% are singletons. Sample: PBMCs or T cells enriched from blood (not recorded which). These receptors came from a young man with acute COVID-19.

This clone was seen a few times. CDR3 DNA: TGTGCCAGCAGCTTCGGCACAGATACGCAGTATTTT. Translating gives CASSFGTDTQYF. The V call is TRBV9, the J call TRBJ2-3; D not certain. The CDR3 totals 12 residues. V dropped 4 bases and J dropped 1 base, with 4 bases sitting between them. Germline V gene data show CDR1 as SGDLS and CDR2 as YYNGEE.

The rearrangement joins TRBV24-1 to TRBJ1-3, with D perhaps TRBD1 (6 bases). The CDR3 sequence is 14 residues long. The V and J ends lost 9 bases and 0 bases respectively, with 11 bases between them. The germline gives CDR1 KGHDR, CDR2 SFDVKD. The CDR3 spells CATQGQNSGNTIYF. DNA for the CDR3: TGTGCCACCCAGGGACAAAACTCTGGAAACACCATATATTTT.

This chain links TRBV5-1 with TRBJ1-2; 11 bases are a match to TRBD1. Germline values: CDR1 SGHRS, CDR2 YFSETQ. CDR3 length: 16 amino acids. V lost 2 bases, J lost 4 bases, and 7 bases stayed unmatched. The CDR3 DNA reads as TGCGCCAGCAGCTTTCCCCTGGGACAGGGGGGCTATGGCTACACCTTC. It codes for CASSFPLGQGGYGYTF.

This clone came up once. The chain couples TRBV9 to TRBJ2-7; TRBD1 matches at 8 bases. V lost 4 bases to trimming and J lost 9 bases; unmatched junction nucleotides: 15. Looked up from germline, CDR1 is SGDLS and CDR2 is YYNGEE. CDR3 size: 15 residues. CDR3 loop: CASSRGGAGGEGQYF. CDR3 coding DNA: TGTGCCAGCAGCCGTGGAGGGGCAGGGGGCGAAGGGCAGTACTTC.

J is TRBJ2-5 and V is TRBV27, with TRBD1 as a possible D gene (6 bases). The CDR3 is 16 residues long. V lost 3 bases to trimming and J lost 2 bases, with 16 bases between them. Germline lookup yields CDR1 MNHEY and CDR2 SMNVEV (reference sequence). The CDR3: CASSLMGAGVQETQYF. CDR3 coding DNA: TGTGCCAGCAGTTTGATGGGGGCAGGAGTTCAAGAGACCCAGTACTTC.

About this clone: The CDR3 ends on some other residue instead of the conserved phenylalanine or tryptophan, so this is likely a read error. It is unclear where the CDR3 begins or ends on the DNA, so no DNA is shown, and the CDR3 is as TCRdb lists it. V is TRBV5-1 and J is TRBJ2-3; no DNA check was done on the table's D call, TRBD2. Germline V gene lookup returns CDR1 SGHRS and CDR2 YFSETQ. The CDR3 has 15 amino acids, counting both end residues. The CDR3 here is CASSSAGTSGGPEFV.

The chain combines TRBV10-2 with TRBJ2-1; 9 bases agree with TRBD2. Trimming cost V 4 bases and J 6 bases; bases outside gene matches: 7. This CDR3 spans 15 amino acids. The germline CDR1 and CDR2 sequences are WSHSY and SAAADI. CDR3 amino acids: CASSVLAGPLNEQFF. The CDR3 nucleotides are TGCGCCAGCAGTGTCCTAGCGGGGCCCCTCAATGAGCAGTTCTTC.

This chain connects TRBV30 to TRBJ1-6, with a possible D match to TRBD1 (5 bases). Per germline, CDR1 GTSNPN and CDR2 SVGIG (reference sequence). The length of the CDR3 is 13 residues. Trimming stripped 1 base from V and 12 bases from J, with 13 bases between. The chain's CDR3 is CAWSGSRGIPLHF. DNA of the CDR3: TGTGCCTGGAGTGGATCGCGGGGGATACCCCTCCACTTT.

Concerning this clone itself: This CDR3 is also generated by other DNA sequences in the sample. The V gene is TRBV5-1, the J gene TRBJ2-3; D is ambiguous. CDR1 and CDR2 (germline): SGHRS, YFSETQ. This CDR3 comprises 12 residues. V was pared by 0 bases and J by 6 bases, with 5 bases between. CDR3 region: CASSLDGDTQYF. The CDR3 nucleotides read TGCGCCAGCAGCTTGGATGGCGATACGCAGTATTTT.